This TCR beta chain was retrieved from a study of shared clonotypes between healthy human individuals. General study points: Sampling used blood alone; tissue repertoires probably differ.

The naive CD8 subset, CD45RO-negative cells positively selected for CCR7, excluded terminally differentiated effector memory CD45RA+ cells. Turning to this clone: What it binds is not known.

The assay was immunoSEQ multiplex PCR, and TCRdb's table has in-frame clones only and misses some. This sample carries about 2.1 million clones, around 93% of them seen once, and the ten largest clones take less than 2%. V was shortened by 3 bases and J by 4 bases, with 12 bases between the two germline ends. This CDR3 has 14 residues. Germline values: CDR1 MNHEY, CDR2 SMNVEV (reference sequence). The chain combines TRBV27 with TRBJ2-5; tentatively, D is TRBD2 (5 bases). The TCR comes from a man between 18 and 35 years old in good health. Some clones in this sample may be carry-over from other donors' samples. Sequencing was done on a sample of naive CD8+ T cells from PBMCs. DNA of the CDR3: TGTGCCAGCAGTTTTATGGTAGCGCCAGAGACCCAGTACTTC. Protein product: CASSFMVAPETQYF.